This TCR beta chain was sequenced during a study of T cell responses to AZD1222 COVID-19 vaccine. General study results and limits: Females made up more of the donors, who were largely white British, and clonal diversity may have come out too low. Spike-specific TCR breadth and depth went up after people got two AZD1222 doses. The span of vaccine-associated CD4 TCRs extended across spike, with dominance at 160-218 and 743-854. Nearly half of spike-specific TCRs reportedly target unmutated variant regions.

Remarks on this clone: Its antigen is still unknown.

Some clones are missing from TCRdb's copy, which holds only in-frame ones; the method was immunoSEQ multiplex PCR. The data show about 120,000 clones, 90% seen once. Germline assignment: CDR1 SGHNT and CDR2 YENEEA. The CDR3 spans 15 residues. The V end was cut by 3 bases, the J end by 2 bases, with 11 bases between. This TCR came from an adult who received the MenACWY meningococcal vaccine as a control. The chain is built from TRBV11-3 and TRBJ2-1; D tentatively reads TRBD1 or TRBD2 (5 bases each). The sample in question was peripheral blood, obtained 28 days after the second dose of the MenACWY control vaccine. Here the CDR3 DNA reads TGTGCCAGCAGCTTGGGGCGGCGGGCCTACAATGAGCAGTTCTTC. Its translation is CASSLGRRAYNEQFF.